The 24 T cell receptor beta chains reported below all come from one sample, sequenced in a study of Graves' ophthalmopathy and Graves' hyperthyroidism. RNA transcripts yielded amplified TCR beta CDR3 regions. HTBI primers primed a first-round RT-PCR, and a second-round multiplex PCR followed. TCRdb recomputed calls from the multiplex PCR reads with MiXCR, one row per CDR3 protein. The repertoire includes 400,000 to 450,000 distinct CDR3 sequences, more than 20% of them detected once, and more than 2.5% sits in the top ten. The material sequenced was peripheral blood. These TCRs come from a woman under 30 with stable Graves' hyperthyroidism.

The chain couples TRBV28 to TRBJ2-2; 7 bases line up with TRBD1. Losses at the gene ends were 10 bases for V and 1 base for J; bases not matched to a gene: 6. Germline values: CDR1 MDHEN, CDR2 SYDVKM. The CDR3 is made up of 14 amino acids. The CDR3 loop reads CATLRDRNTGELFF. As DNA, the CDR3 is TGTGCCACCCTCCGGGACAGGAACACCGGGGAGCTGTTTTTT.

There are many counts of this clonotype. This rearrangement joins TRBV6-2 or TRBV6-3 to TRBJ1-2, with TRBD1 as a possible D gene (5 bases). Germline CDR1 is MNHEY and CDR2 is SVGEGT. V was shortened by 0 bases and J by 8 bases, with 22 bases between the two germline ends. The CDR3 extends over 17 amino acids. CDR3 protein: CASSYSIAGLEGNGYTF. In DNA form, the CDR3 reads TGTGCCAGCAGTTACTCGATTGCGGGGCTAGAGGGAAACGGCTACACCTTC.

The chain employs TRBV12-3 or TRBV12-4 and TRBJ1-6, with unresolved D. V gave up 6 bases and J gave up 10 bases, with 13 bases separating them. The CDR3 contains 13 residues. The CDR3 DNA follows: TGTGCCAGCAGCCCCGATCATGTGTCACCCCTCCACTTT. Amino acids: CASSPDHVSPLHF.

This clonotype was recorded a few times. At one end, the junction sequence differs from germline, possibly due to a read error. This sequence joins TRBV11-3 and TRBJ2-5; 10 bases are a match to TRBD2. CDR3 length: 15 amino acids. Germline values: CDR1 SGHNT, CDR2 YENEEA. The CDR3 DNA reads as TGTGCCAGCAGCTTAGGGACTAGCGGCCAAGAGACCAAGTACTTC. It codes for CASSLGTSGQETKYF. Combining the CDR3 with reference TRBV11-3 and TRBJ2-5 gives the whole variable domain EAGVVQSPRYKIIEKKQPVAFWCNPISGHNTLYWYLQNLGQGPELLIRYENEEAVDDSQLPKDRFSAERLKGVDSTLKIQPAELGDSAVYLCASSLGTSGQETKYFGPGTRLLVL.

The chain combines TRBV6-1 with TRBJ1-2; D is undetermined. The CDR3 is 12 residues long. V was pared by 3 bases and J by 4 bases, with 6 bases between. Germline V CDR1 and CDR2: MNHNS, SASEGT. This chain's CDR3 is CASSEGFYGYTF. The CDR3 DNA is TGTGCCAGCAGTGAGGGGTTCTATGGCTACACCTTC.

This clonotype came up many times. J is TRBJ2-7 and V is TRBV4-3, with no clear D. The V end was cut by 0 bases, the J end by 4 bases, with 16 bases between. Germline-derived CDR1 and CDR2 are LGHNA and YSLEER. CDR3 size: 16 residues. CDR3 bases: TGCGCCAGCAGCCAAGATCTTGGGCAGGTGACTTACGAGCAGTACTTC. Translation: CASSQDLGQVTYEQYF.

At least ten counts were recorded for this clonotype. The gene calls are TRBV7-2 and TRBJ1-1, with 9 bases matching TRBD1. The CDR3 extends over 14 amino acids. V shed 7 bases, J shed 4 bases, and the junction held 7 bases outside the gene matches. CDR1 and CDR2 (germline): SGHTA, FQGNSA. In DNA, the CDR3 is TGTGCCAGCACCCTATCGACAGGGGGCACTGAAGCTTTCTTT. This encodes CASTLSTGGTEAFF. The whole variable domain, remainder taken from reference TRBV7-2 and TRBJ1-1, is GAGVSQSPSNKVTEKGKDVELRCDPISGHTALYWYRQSLGQGLEFLIYFQGNSAPDKSGLPSDRFSAERTGGSVSTLTIQRTQQEDSAVYLCASTLSTGGTEAFFGQGTRLTVV.

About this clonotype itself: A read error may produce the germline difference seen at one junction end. CDR3 loop: CAWTAAPQGTQYF. As DNA, the CDR3 is TGTGCCTGGACCGCGGCCCCCCAAGGGACCCAGTACTTC. The chain couples TRBV30 to TRBJ2-5; no firm D call. CDR3 length equals 13 residues. Germline V gene data show CDR1 as GTSNPN and CDR2 as SVGIG (reference sequence).

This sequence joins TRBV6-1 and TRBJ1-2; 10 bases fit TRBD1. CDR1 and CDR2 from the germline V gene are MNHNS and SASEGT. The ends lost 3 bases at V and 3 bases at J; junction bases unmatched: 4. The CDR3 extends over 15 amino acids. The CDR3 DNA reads TGTGCCAGCAGTGATCGGACAGGGGGGGACTATGGCTACACCTTC. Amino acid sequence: CASSDRTGGDYGYTF.

The chain's CDR3 is CATSLGGAYKNIQYF. The CDR3 DNA is TGTGCCACTAGCCTAGGGGGCGCGTATAAAAACATTCAGTACTTC. The gene calls are TRBV19 and TRBJ2-4; 7 bases align to TRBD1. The germline V gene encodes CDR1 LNHDA and CDR2 SQIVND (reference sequence). Trimming removed 10 bases from V and 4 bases from J; junction bases left unmatched: 13. The CDR3 has 15 amino acids.

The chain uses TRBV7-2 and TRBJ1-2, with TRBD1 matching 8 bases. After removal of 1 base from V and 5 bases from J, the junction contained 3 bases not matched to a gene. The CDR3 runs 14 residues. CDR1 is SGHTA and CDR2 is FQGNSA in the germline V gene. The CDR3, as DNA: TGTGCCAGCAGCTTAGGGGACAGGATGTATGGCTACACCTTC. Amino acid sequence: CASSLGDRMYGYTF.

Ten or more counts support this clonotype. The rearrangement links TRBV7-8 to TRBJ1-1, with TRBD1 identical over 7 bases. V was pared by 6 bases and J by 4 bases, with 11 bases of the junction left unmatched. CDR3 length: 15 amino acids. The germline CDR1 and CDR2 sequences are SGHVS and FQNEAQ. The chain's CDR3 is CASSSKTGTITEAFF. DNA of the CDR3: TGTGCCAGCAGTTCTAAGACAGGGACTATCACTGAAGCTTTCTTT.

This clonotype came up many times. This CDR3 reads CASSGTDTYEQYF. CDR3 sequence (DNA): TGTGCCAGCAGTGGGACGGATACCTACGAGCAGTACTTC. The chain recombines TRBV27 with TRBJ2-7; D may correspond to TRBD1 or TRBD2 (5 bases each). The germline gives CDR1 MNHEY, CDR2 SMNVEV (reference sequence). This CDR3 region has 13 residues. V was trimmed by 5 bases and J by 2 bases, leaving 10 bases between them.

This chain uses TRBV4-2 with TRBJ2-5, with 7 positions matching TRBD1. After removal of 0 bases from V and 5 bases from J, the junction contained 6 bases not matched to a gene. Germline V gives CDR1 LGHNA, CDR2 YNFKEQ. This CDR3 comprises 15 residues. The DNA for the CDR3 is TGTGCCAGCAGCCAAGATCCGGGACAGCGGGAGACCCAGTACTTC. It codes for CASSQDPGQRETQYF.

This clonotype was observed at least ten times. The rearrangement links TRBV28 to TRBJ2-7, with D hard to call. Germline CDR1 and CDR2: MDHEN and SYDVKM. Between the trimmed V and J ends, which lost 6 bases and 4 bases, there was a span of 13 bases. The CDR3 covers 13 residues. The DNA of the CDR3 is TGTGCCAGCAGCCTCCCCGGATCGTACGAGCAGTACTTC. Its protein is CASSLPGSYEQYF.

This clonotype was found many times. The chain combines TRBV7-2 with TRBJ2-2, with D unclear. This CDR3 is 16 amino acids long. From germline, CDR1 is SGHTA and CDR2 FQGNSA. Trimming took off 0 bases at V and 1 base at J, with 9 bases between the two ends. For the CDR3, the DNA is TGTGCCAGCAGCTTAGCGGCTAGGCTGAACACCGGGGAGCTGTTTTTT. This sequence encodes CASSLAARLNTGELFF. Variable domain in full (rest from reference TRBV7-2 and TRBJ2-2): GAGVSQSPSNKVTEKGKDVELRCDPISGHTALYWYRQSLGQGLEFLIYFQGNSAPDKSGLPSDRFSAERTGGSVSTLTIQRTQQEDSAVYLCASSLAARLNTGELFFGEGSRLTVL.

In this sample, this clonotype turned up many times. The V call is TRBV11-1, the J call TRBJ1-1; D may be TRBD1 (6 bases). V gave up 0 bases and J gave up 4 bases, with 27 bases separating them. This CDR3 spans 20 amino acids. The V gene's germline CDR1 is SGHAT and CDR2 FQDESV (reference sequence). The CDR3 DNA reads TGTGCCAGCAGCTTAGCTTTCTATCGGGTCAGGGGATTTTCTATCACTGAAGCTTTCTTT. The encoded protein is CASSLAFYRVRGFSITEAFF.

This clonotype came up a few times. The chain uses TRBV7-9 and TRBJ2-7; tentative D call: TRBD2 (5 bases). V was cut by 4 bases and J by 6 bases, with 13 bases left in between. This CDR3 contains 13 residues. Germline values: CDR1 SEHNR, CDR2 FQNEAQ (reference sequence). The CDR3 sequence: CASSYPMAGEQYF. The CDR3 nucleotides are TGTGCCAGCAGCTATCCCATGGCGGGCGAGCAGTACTTC.

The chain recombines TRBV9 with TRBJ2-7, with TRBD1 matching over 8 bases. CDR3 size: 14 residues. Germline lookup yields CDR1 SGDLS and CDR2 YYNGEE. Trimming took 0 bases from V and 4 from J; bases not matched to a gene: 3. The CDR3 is CASSVGTGLYEQYF. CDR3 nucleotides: TGTGCCAGCAGCGTAGGGACAGGGCTATACGAGCAGTACTTC.

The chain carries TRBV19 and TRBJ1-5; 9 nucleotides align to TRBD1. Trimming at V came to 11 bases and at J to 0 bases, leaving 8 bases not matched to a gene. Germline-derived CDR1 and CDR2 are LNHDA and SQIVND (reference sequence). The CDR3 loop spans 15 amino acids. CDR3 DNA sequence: TGTGCCGGTACAGGGGGCGCTTATAGCAATCAGCCCCAGCATTTT. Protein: CAGTGGAYSNQPQHF.

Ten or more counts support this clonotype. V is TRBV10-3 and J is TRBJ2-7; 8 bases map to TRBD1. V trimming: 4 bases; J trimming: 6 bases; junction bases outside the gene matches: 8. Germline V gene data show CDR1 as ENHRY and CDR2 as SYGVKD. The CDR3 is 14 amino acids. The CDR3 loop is CAISGTGNLGEQYF. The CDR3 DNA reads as TGTGCCATCAGTGGGACAGGGAATTTGGGCGAGCAGTACTTC.

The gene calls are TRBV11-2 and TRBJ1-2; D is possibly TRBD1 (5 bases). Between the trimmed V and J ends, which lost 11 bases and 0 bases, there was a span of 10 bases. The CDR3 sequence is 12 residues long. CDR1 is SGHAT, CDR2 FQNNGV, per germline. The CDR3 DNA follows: TGTGCCGGGCGGGGGGCTAACTATGGCTACACCTTC. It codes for CAGRGANYGYTF.

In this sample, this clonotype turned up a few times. The CDR3 DNA is TGTGCCAGCAGTTACTCGGGTAGCGGGGGGTCAGACATTCAGTACTTC. Its translation: CASSYSGSGGSDIQYF. The chain employs TRBV6-5 and TRBJ2-4, with TRBD2 matching 10 bases. Germline V gene sequence: CDR1 MNHEY, CDR2 SVGAGI. There are 16 residues in the CDR3. J lost 8 bases, V lost 0 bases, and 7 bases had no gene match.

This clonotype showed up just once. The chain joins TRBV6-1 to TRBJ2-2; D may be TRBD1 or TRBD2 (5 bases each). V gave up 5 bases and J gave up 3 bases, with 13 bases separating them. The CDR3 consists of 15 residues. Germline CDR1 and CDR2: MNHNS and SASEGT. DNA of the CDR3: TGTGCCAGCAGTATCCGGGACCCAGACACCGGGGAGCTGTTTTTT. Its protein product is CASSIRDPDTGELFF.